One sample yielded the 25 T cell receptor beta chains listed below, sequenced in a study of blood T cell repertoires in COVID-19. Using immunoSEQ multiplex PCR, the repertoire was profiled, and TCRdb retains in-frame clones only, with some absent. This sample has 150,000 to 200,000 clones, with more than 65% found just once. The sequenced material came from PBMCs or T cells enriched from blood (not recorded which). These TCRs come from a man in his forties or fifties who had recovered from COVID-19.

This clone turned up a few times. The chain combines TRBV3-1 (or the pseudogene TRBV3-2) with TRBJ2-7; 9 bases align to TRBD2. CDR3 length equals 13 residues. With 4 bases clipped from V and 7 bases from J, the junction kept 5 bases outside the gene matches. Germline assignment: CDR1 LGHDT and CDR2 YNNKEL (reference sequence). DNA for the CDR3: TGTGCCAGCAGCCTAGCGGGGGTGCGGGAGCAGTACTTC. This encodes CASSLAGVREQYF.

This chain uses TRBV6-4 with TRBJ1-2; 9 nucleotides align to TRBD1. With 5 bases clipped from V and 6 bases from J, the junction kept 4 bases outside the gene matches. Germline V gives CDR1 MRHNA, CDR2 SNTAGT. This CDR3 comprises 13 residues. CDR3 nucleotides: TGTGCCAGCAGTCCAACAGGGGGCGATGGCTACACCTTC. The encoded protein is CASSPTGGDGYTF.

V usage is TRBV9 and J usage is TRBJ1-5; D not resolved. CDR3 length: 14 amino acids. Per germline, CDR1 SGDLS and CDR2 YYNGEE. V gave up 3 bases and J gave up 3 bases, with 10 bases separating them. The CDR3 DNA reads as TGTGCCAGCAGCGGCGCAGGTAACAATCAGCCCCAGCATTTT. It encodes CASSGAGNNQPQHF.

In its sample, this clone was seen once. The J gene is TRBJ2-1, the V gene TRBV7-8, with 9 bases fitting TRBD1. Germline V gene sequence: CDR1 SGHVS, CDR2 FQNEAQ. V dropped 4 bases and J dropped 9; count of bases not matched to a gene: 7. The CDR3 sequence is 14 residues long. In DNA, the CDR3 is TGTGCCAGCAGCTACCGGGACAGGGTGTCTGAGCAGTTCTTC. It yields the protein CASSYRDRVSEQFF.

In DNA form, the CDR3 reads TGTGCCAGCAGCCAGACAGGGTTTTGGACTGAAGCTTTCTTT. Encoded protein: CASSQTGFWTEAFF. This chain links TRBV5-6 with TRBJ1-1; 7 positions agree with TRBD1. The ends lost 4 bases at V and 5 bases at J; junction bases unmatched: 8. This CDR3 is built from 14 residues. Germline-derived CDR1 and CDR2 are SGHDT and YYEEEE.

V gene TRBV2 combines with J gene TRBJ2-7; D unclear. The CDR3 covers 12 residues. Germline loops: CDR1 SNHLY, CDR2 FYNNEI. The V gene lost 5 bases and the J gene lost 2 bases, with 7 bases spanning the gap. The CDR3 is CASSRRAYEQYF. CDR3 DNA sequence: TGTGCCAGCAGTCGGAGAGCCTACGAGCAGTACTTC. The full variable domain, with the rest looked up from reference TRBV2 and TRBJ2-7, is EPEVTQTPSHQVTQMGQEVILRCVPISNHLYFYWYRQILGQKVEFLVSFYNNEISEKSEIFDDQFSVERPDGSNFTLKIRSTKLEDSAMYFCASSRRAYEQYFGPGTRLTVT.

The CDR3 spells CASSPWTSGGETQYF. The CDR3 DNA is TGTGCCAGCAGTCCATGGACTAGCGGGGGAGAGACCCAGTACTTC. The chain uses TRBV27 and TRBJ2-5; 13 bases agree with TRBD2. Germline V gene sequence: CDR1 MNHEY, CDR2 SMNVEV (reference sequence). This CDR3 contains 15 residues. Losses at the gene ends were 5 bases for V and 4 bases for J; bases not matched to a gene: 4.

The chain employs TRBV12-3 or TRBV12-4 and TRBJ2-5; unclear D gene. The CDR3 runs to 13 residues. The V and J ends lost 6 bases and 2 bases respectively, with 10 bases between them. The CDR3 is CASSRHEQETQYF. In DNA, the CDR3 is TGTGCCAGCAGCCGACACGAACAAGAGACCCAGTACTTC.

This CDR3 reads CASSSGSLLSPLHF. For the CDR3, the DNA is TGTGCCAGCAGCTCGGGATCGCTTCTTTCACCCCTCCACTTT. This chain connects TRBV6-2 or TRBV6-3 to TRBJ1-6; no firm D call. The CDR3 sequence is 14 residues long. Germline loops: CDR1 MNHEY, CDR2 SVGEGT. Trimming took off 6 bases at V and 9 bases at J, with 15 bases between the two ends.

The CDR3 loop is CASSGGRLNTEAFF. Here the CDR3 DNA reads TGTGCCAGCAGCGGTGGCAGATTAAACACTGAAGCTTTCTTT. The V call is TRBV11-2, the J call TRBJ1-1; D gene uncertain. The V end was cut by 5 bases, the J end by 2 bases, with 12 bases between. Germline V gene lookup returns CDR1 SGHAT and CDR2 FQNNGV. The CDR3 consists of 14 residues.

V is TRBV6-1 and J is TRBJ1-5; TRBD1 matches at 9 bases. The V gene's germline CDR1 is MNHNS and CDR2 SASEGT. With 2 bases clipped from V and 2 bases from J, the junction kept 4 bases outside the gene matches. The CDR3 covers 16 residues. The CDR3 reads CASSELQGAGNQPQHF. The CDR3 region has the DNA TGTGCCAGCAGTGAATTACAGGGGGCTGGCAATCAGCCCCAGCATTTT.

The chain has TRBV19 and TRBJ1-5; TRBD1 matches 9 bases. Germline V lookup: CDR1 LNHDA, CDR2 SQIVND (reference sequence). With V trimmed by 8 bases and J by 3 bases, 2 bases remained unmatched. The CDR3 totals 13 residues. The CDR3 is CASGTGHNQPQHF. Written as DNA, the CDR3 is TGTGCCAGTGGGACAGGGCACAATCAGCCCCAGCATTTT.

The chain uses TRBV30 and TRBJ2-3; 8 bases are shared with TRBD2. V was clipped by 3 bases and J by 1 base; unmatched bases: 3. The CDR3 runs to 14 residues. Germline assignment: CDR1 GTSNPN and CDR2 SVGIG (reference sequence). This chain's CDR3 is CAWSSAGGTDTQYF. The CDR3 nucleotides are TGTGCCTGGAGCTCAGCGGGGGGCACAGATACGCAGTATTTT.

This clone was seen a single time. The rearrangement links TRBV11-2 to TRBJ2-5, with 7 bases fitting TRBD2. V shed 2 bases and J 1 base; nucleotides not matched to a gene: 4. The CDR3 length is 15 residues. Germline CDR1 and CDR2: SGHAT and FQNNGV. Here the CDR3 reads CASSLWDYIQETQYF. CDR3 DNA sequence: TGTGCCAGCAGCTTATGGGACTACATCCAAGAGACCCAGTACTTC.

The CDR3 DNA follows: TGTGCCAGCAGCCCGCACGGGGGTTATAATTCACCCCTCCACTTT. It encodes CASSPHGGYNSPLHF. This chain connects TRBV3-1 (or the pseudogene TRBV3-2) to TRBJ1-6, with TRBD1 as a possible D gene (5 bases). The CDR3 loop spans 15 amino acids. The V gene lost 4 bases and the J gene lost 4 bases, with 11 bases spanning the gap. Germline values: CDR1 LGHDT, CDR2 YNNKEL (reference sequence).

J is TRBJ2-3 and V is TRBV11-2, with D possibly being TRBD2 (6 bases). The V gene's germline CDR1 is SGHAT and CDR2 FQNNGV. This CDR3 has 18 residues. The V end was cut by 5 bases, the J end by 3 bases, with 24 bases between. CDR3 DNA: TGTGCCAGCAGCCAGGGAGGTACGGCGGGGATGGGAACAGATACGCAGTATTTT. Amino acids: CASSQGGTAGMGTDTQYF.

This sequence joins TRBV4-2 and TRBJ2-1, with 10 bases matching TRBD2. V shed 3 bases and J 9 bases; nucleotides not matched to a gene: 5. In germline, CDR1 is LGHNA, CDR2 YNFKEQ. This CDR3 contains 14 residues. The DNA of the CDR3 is TGTGCCAGCAGCCATGCTAGCGGGGGTGGTGAGCAGTTCTTC. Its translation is CASSHASGGGEQFF.

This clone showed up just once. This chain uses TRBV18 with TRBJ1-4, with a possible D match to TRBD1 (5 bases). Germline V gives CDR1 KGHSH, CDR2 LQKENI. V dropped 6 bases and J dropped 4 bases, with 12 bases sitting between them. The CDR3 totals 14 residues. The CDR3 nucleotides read TGTGCCAGCTCCCGAGCGGGACTTAATGAAAAACTGTTTTTT. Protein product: CASSRAGLNEKLFF.

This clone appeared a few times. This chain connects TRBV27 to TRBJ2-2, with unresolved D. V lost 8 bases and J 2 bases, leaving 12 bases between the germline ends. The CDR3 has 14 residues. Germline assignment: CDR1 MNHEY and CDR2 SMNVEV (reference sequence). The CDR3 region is CASQGGANTGELFF. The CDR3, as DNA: TGTGCCAGCCAAGGCGGCGCCAACACCGGGGAGCTGTTTTTT.

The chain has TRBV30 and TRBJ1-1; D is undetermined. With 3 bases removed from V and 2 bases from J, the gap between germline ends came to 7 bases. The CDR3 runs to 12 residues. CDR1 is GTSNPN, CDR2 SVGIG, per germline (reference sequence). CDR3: CAWRQTNTEAFF. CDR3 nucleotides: TGTGCCTGGAGACAAACAAACACTGAAGCTTTCTTT.

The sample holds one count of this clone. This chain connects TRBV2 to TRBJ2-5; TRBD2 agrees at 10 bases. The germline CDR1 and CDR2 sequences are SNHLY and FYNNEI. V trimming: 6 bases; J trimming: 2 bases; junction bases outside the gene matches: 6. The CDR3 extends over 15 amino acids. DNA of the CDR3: TGTGCCAGCAGGATACGGACTAGCGGACAAGAGACCCAGTACTTC. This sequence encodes CASRIRTSGQETQYF.

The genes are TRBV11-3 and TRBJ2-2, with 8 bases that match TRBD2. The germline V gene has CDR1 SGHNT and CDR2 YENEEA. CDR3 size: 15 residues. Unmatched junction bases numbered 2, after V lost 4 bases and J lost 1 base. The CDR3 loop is CASSYSGVNTGELFF. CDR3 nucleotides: TGTGCCAGCAGCTATAGCGGGGTGAACACCGGGGAGCTGTTTTTT.

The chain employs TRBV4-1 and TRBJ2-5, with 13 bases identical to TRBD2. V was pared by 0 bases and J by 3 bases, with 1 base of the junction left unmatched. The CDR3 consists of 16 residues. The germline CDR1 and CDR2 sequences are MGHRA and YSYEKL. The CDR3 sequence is CASSQEGLAGEETQYF. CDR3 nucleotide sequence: TGCGCCAGCAGCCAAGAAGGACTAGCGGGGGAAGAGACCCAGTACTTC.

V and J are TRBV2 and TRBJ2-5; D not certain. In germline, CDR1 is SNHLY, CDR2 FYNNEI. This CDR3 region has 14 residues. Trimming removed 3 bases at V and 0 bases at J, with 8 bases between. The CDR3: CASSDGQYQETQYF. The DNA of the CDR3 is TGTGCCAGCAGTGATGGGCAGTACCAAGAGACCCAGTACTTC.

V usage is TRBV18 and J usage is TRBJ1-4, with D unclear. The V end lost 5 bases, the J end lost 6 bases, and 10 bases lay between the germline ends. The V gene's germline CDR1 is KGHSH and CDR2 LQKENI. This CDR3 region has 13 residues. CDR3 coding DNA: TGTGCCAGCTCAGGCACGGGAGATGAAAAACTGTTTTTT. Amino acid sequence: CASSGTGDEKLFF.